Presented here are 9 T cell receptor beta chains from one specimen sequenced in a study of T cell responses to AZD1222 COVID-19 vaccine. The table came from immunoSEQ multiplex PCR; TCRdb's copy has only in-frame clones and leaves some out. The sample comprises 150,000 or so clones, 90% of which are singletons, and 5% to 6.5% rests with the top ten. This sample comprised peripheral blood, obtained 28 days after the second AZD1222 dose. Receptors were obtained from an adult who received the AZD1222 COVID-19 vaccine.

The V and J genes are TRBV27 and TRBJ1-5; TRBD1 is a possible D gene (5 bases). The CDR3 consists of 14 residues. Trimming stripped 4 bases from V and 9 bases from J, with 16 bases between. Germline V CDR1 and CDR2: MNHEY, SMNVEV (reference sequence). The chain's CDR3 is CASSSGRVVLPQHF. CDR3 nucleotide sequence: TGTGCCAGCAGTTCAGGGAGAGTGGTTCTGCCCCAGCATTTT.

This chain joins TRBV11-3 and TRBJ1-5; 7 bases align to TRBD1. Looked up from germline, CDR1 is SGHNT and CDR2 is YENEEA. With 6 bases clipped from V and 5 bases from J, the junction kept 16 bases outside the gene matches. CDR3 size: 17 residues. The CDR3 region has the DNA TGTGCCAGCAGAGGGGACAGAACCCTAGGTGGCCATCAGCCCCAGCATTTT. It encodes CASRGDRTLGGHQPQHF.

A single count supports this clone. Written as DNA, the CDR3 is TGCGCCAGCAGGCAGGGGGCAGGGACCAATGAGCAGTTCTTC. Translated: CASRQGAGTNEQFF. This sequence joins TRBV5-1 and TRBJ2-1, with 8 nucleotides matching TRBD1. Germline-derived CDR1 and CDR2 are SGHRS and YFSETQ. The CDR3 runs 14 residues. J lost 6 bases, V lost 5 bases, and 7 bases had no gene match.

Remarks on this clone: The sample contains more than one DNA sequence encoding this CDR3. The chain couples TRBV19 to TRBJ1-4, with a tentative D call TRBD1 (5 bases). The CDR3 consists of 14 residues. Trimming cost V 9 bases and J 0 bases, with 11 bases left between them. Per the germline V gene, CDR1 is LNHDA and CDR2 is SQIVND (reference sequence). The DNA for the CDR3 is TGTGCCAGCGGTGGGGGGGCAACTAATGAAAAACTGTTTTTT. Residues: CASGGGATNEKLFF.

The chain couples TRBV7-9 to TRBJ1-2; D not certain. This CDR3 comprises 13 residues. Trimming took off 4 bases at V and 1 base at J, with 7 bases between the two ends. In germline, CDR1 is SEHNR, CDR2 FQNEAQ (reference sequence). The CDR3 sequence: CASSSNVNYGYTF. CDR3 DNA: TGTGCCAGCAGCTCGAACGTTAACTATGGCTACACCTTC.

The chain carries TRBV29-1 and TRBJ2-2, with 7 positions matching TRBD1. The germline gives CDR1 SQVTM, CDR2 ANQGSEA. The CDR3 is 13 amino acids. V shed 7 bases, J shed 1 base, and the junction held 3 bases outside the gene matches. In DNA, the CDR3 is TGCAGCGCGGGACAGCTGAACACCGGGGAGCTGTTTTTT. It codes for CSAGQLNTGELFF.

The chain is built from TRBV3-1 (or the pseudogene TRBV3-2) and TRBJ1-2, with D hard to call. From germline, CDR1 is LGHDT and CDR2 YNNKEL (reference sequence). V was trimmed by 3 bases and J by 10 bases, leaving 9 bases between them. The CDR3 contains 11 residues. The DNA for the CDR3 is TGTGCCAGCAGCCAGGGCTTGTTCTACACCTTC. Its translation: CASSQGLFYTF.

This chain joins TRBV7-9 and TRBJ2-3, with 11 bases that match TRBD2. V trimming: 5 bases; J trimming: 2 bases; junction bases outside the gene matches: 3. Germline V gene sequence: CDR1 SEHNR, CDR2 FQNEAQ (reference sequence). The CDR3 is 15 residues long. CDR3 DNA: TGTGCCAGCAGCCCACTAGCGGGAGCCACAGATACGCAGTATTTT. It is translated as CASSPLAGATDTQYF.

This CDR3 reads CASSRGSQNTGELFF. CDR3 DNA sequence: TGCGCCAGCAGCAGGGGGTCTCAGAACACCGGGGAGCTGTTTTTT. J is TRBJ2-2 and V is TRBV4-3; TRBD1 is a possible D gene (6 bases). With 5 bases removed from V and 1 base from J, the gap between germline ends came to 11 bases. CDR1 is LGHNA and CDR2 is YSLEER in the germline V gene. CDR3 length equals 15 residues.